Included here is one T cell receptor beta chain sequence, with context. Its antigen is not known. TCRbeta library preparation incorporated unique molecular identifiers. TCRdb analysed the PCR reads with MiXCR anew, one entry per CDR3 protein. The sample has about 580,000 distinct CDR3 sequences; 25% to 30% are singletons. This sample was taken from a study of T-cell reconstitution after alpha-beta-depleted transplantation in children. Study-level points and caveats: One year after transplant, T-cell counts and diversity came mostly from newly produced T cells. Reported findings indicate that, about two months after transplant, alpha-beta T cells came from several hundred expanded clones, which were derived from non-depleted graft cells.

CDR3 length: 14 residues. Deletions cut 4 bases from V and 4 bases from J, with 11 bases between. CDR1 is SGHRS, CDR2 YFSETQ, per germline. This TCR was recovered from a boy under two years old with Wiskott-Aldrich syndrome, due to receive a stem cell transplant. This sample comprised PBMCs, obtained before TCRalphabeta/CD19-depleted stem cell transplant. The rearrangement joins TRBV5-1 to TRBJ2-2, with no clear D. The CDR3 bases are TGCGCCAGCAGCCCGAGAGGAACCACCGGGGAGCTGTTTTTT. It codes for CASSPRGTTGELFF.